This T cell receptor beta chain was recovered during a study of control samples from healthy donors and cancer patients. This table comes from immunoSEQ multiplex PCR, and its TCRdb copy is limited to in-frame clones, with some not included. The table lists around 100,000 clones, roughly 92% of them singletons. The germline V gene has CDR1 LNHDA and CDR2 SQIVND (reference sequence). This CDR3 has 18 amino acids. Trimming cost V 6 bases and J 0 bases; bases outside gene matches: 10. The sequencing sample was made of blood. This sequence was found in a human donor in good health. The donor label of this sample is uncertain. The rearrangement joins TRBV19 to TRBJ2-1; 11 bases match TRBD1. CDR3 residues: CASRRTGGVGNSYNEQFF. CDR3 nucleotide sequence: TGTGCCAGTAGGAGGACAGGGGGCGTCGGTAACTCCTACAATGAGCAGTTCTTC.